Each of the 14 T cell receptor beta chains below was sequenced from the same sample in a study of T cell clonality in common variable immunodeficiency. Assay: immunoSEQ multiplex PCR; the TCRdb copy retains only in-frame clones and omits some. In total the sample includes 40,000 or so clones, none of them seen once. The sample consisted of peripheral blood mononuclear cells. Receptor source: a person between 18 and 69 years old in good health.

In its sample, this clone was seen many times. The read falls 3 residues short of the CDR3 end, and the missing part is taken from the germline J gene. The V and J genes are TRBV7-2 and TRBJ2-5; the D is unclear. Trimming removed 0 bases at V and 5 bases at J, with 7 bases between. The CDR3 extends over 13 amino acids. Germline-derived CDR1 and CDR2 are SGHTA and FQGNSA. The CDR3 bases that were read are TGTGCCAGCAGCTTAGCGCTCGGGGAGACC. It translates to CASSLALGET. In full, the CDR3 is CASSLALGETQYF.

In this sample, this clone turned up many times. The read falls 3 residues short of the CDR3 end, and the missing part is taken from the germline J gene. The chain is built from TRBV28 and TRBJ2-5, with 9 bases that match TRBD1. The CDR3 is 14 residues long. V dropped 6 bases and J dropped 5; count of bases not matched to a gene: 7. Germline loops: CDR1 MDHEN, CDR2 SYDVKM. The covered CDR3 bases are TGTGCCAGCAGCCCCGGGACAGGGAGGGAGACC. Translated, it gives CASSPGTGRET. In full, the CDR3 reads CASSPGTGRETQYF.

This clone has ten or more counts. The CDR3 end lies 3 residues beyond the end of the read and is filled in from the germline J gene. The chain joins TRBV5-1 to TRBJ2-7; 7 nucleotides agree with TRBD2. The CDR3 length is 15 residues. Germline CDR1 is SGHRS and CDR2 is YFSETQ. Losses at the gene ends were 0 bases for V and 0 bases for J; bases not matched to a gene: 3. CDR3 bases read: TGCGCCAGCAGCTTGGGGGGAGGGGTCTCCTACGAG. Its protein product is CASSLGGGVSYE. The CDR3 in its entirety is CASSLGGGVSYEQYF.

This clone was counted ten times or more. The read terminates 3 residues ahead of where the CDR3 ends, so the germline J gene completes it. The chain has TRBV19 and TRBJ2-1; 8 nucleotides agree with TRBD1. This CDR3 contains 14 residues. Trimming cost V 10 bases and J 4 bases; bases outside gene matches: 9. Germline CDR1 and CDR2: LNHDA and SQIVND (reference sequence). This CDR3 reads CATADWTGYNEQFF. The part of the CDR3 DNA that was read is TGTGCCACCGCCGACTGGACAGGGTACAATGAG.

This clone came up many times. The observed sequence ends 3 residues before the CDR3 terminus, with the missing tail filled in from the germline J gene. This chain joins TRBV27 and TRBJ2-1; TRBD2 agrees at 12 bases. The CDR3 totals 16 residues. Germline loops: CDR1 MNHEY, CDR2 SMNVEV (reference sequence). Losses at the gene ends were 1 base for V and 7 bases for J; bases not matched to a gene: 5. The CDR3 loop reads CASSLFPSGRGNEQFF. CDR3 DNA (partial): TGTGCCAGCAGTTTATTTCCTAGCGGGAGGGGGAATGAG.

In regard to this clone: The read ends 3 residues early relative to the CDR3; the germline J gene fills the gap. The rearrangement joins TRBV27 to TRBJ2-7; no reliable D call. CDR1 is MNHEY and CDR2 is SMNVEV in the germline V gene (reference sequence). The CDR3 is 13 residues long. Trimming left V 3 bases short and J 0 bases short, with 6 bases between. CDR3 sequence reads: CASSFPGSYEQYF. CDR3 DNA (partial): TGTGCCAGCAGTTTCCCCGGCTCCTACGAG.

This clone was seen many times. Here the CDR3 reads CASSGLAYEQYF. CDR3 DNA, as far as it was read: TGTGCCAGTAGTGGACTCGCCTACGAG. This chain connects TRBV19 to TRBJ2-7; D possibly corresponds to TRBD2 (5 bases). The read falls 3 residues short of the CDR3 end, and the missing part is taken from the germline J gene. Germline CDR1 and CDR2: LNHDA and SQIVND (reference sequence). This CDR3 is 12 amino acids long. V lost 5 bases, J lost 2 bases, and 7 bases lay in between. Combining the CDR3 with reference TRBV19 and TRBJ2-7 gives the whole variable domain DGGITQSPKYLFRKEGQNVTLSCEQNLNHDAMYWYRQDPGQGLRLIYYSQIVNDFQKGDIAEGYSVSREKKESFPLTVTSAQKNPTAFYLCASSGLAYEQYFGPGTRLTVT.

This clone was recorded at least ten times. The sequenced fragment ends 3 residues before the CDR3 boundary, so the rest is inferred from the germline J gene. This chain uses TRBV6-1 with TRBJ2-5, with 7 bases lining up with TRBD2. Per the germline V gene, CDR1 is MNHNS and CDR2 is SASEGT. CDR3 length: 18 amino acids. The V gene end was trimmed by 2 bases and the J gene end by 0 bases; junction bases not matched to a gene: 12. The CDR3 bases that were read are TGTGCCAGCAGTGAATGGCCTCCGGGACTATCGTACCAAGAGACC. This sequence encodes CASSEWPPGLSYQET. In full, the CDR3 is CASSEWPPGLSYQETQYF.

Regarding this clone: The CDR3 end falls 3 residues outside the read, so it is completed with the germline J gene. This chain joins TRBV5-1 and TRBJ2-5, with 8 nucleotides matching TRBD1. Per the germline V gene, CDR1 is SGHRS and CDR2 is YFSETQ. The CDR3 runs 13 residues. Partial CDR3 DNA: TGCGCCAGCAGCTGGACAGGGCCCCATACC. It encodes CASSWTGPHT. The full-length CDR3 reads as CASSWTGPHTQYF.

This clone was recorded at least ten times. The CDR3 end falls 3 residues outside the read, so it is completed with the germline J gene. This chain joins TRBV29-1 and TRBJ2-4; possible D gene TRBD2, 6 bases. V lost 2 bases and J 9 bases, leaving 14 bases between the germline ends. The CDR3 extends over 13 amino acids. Germline V gene data show CDR1 as SQVTM and CDR2 as ANQGSEA. CDR3 DNA (partial): TGCAGCGTTGAAAGGGACTCCCAAGGCATT. Protein sequence: CSVERDSQGI. The entire CDR3 sequence reads CSVERDSQGIQYF.

This clone was found many times. The CDR3 goes on 3 residues after the read ends, and that part is filled in from the germline J gene. The chain links TRBV7-9 to TRBJ1-1; D is unresolved. CDR1 and CDR2 (germline): SEHNR, FQNEAQ (reference sequence). The CDR3 is made up of 11 amino acids. The sequenced CDR3 bases are TGTGCCAGCAGCTCCTACTCTGGA. Its translation: CASSSYSG. The whole CDR3 protein reads CASSSYSGAFF.

This clone was seen a few times. A read error is possible here, since a much larger clone lies one base away. The read terminates 3 residues ahead of where the CDR3 ends, so the germline J gene completes it. The chain is built from TRBV30 and TRBJ2-3, with 12 bases that match TRBD1. CDR3 length: 15 amino acids. The germline gives CDR1 GTSNPN, CDR2 SVGIG (reference sequence). The CDR3 sequence is CAWSGGQGAKETQYF. The covered CDR3 bases are TGTGCCTGGAGTGGGGGACAGGGGGCAAAAGAGACG.

In this sample, this clone turned up many times. The DNA read from the CDR3 is TGTGCCAGTAGTATATTAGCGGGAGTACCTGAG. Its protein product is CASSILAGVPE. The full CDR3 protein is CASSILAGVPEQFF. V and J are TRBV19 and TRBJ2-1; 9 bases agree with TRBD2. Read coverage stops 3 residues before the CDR3 terminus; the germline J gene supplies the remainder. With V trimmed by 2 bases and J by 9 bases, 5 bases remained unmatched. The CDR3 runs 14 residues. Germline-derived CDR1 and CDR2 are LNHDA and SQIVND (reference sequence).

The CDR3 DNA, read in part, is TGCGCCAGCAGTGAGTCGAAGGGGGGACTAGCGCCCTCCTACGAG. This sequence encodes CASSESKGGLAPSYE. The entire CDR3 protein reads CASSESKGGLAPSYEQYF. The chain carries TRBV10-2 and TRBJ2-7; 10 bases line up with TRBD2. The missing CDR3 end, 3 residues past where the read stops, is filled in from the germline J gene. In germline, CDR1 is WSHSY, CDR2 SAAADI. J was trimmed by 0 bases and V by 0 bases; bases with no gene match: 8. The CDR3 has 18 residues.